Each of the 27 T cell receptor beta chains below was sequenced from the same sample in a study of blood T cells in healthy people across ages. PCR was performed a second time for 7 to 11 cycles using a sample-barcoded 5' primer and a J-beta primer mix. TCRdb redid the calling of the 5' RACE reads with MiXCR, one entry per CDR3 protein. The sample lists roughly 500,000 distinct CDR3 sequences, about 25% occurring once. These records were also assigned to another study, of T cells of mothers and their children.

The sample taken for sequencing was blood. The receptors derive from a boy aged 10-17 years in good health.

This clonotype was picked up a small number of times. The rearrangement uses TRBV29-1 and TRBJ1-3; no clear D. Trimming took 6 bases from V and 0 from J, leaving 9 bases between them. Germline values: CDR1 SQVTM, CDR2 ANQGSEA. The CDR3 has 13 residues. The CDR3 region is CSVQAGSGNTIYF. CDR3 in DNA: TGCAGCGTCCAGGCGGGCTCTGGAAACACCATATATTTT.

In this sample, this clonotype turned up a few times. This rearrangement joins TRBV29-1 to TRBJ2-3, with 15 positions matching TRBD2. This CDR3 spans 17 amino acids. Germline CDR1 reads SQVTM; CDR2 reads ANQGSEA. V lost 6 bases to trimming and J lost 4 bases; unmatched junction nucleotides: 11. The CDR3 reads CSVDGLAGGPGSDTQYF. In nucleotides, the CDR3 is TGCAGCGTAGATGGACTAGCGGGAGGGCCGGGTTCAGATACGCAGTATTTT.

This clonotype showed up just a few times. The chain couples TRBV5-1 to TRBJ1-4; D ambiguous. The CDR3 contains 16 residues. Germline values: CDR1 SGHRS, CDR2 YFSETQ. V lost 0 bases, J lost 6 bases, and 15 bases lay in between. The CDR3 bases are TGCGCCAGCAGCTTGGGGCCGGCCCGAGGCGATGAAAAACTGTTTTTT. Translating it yields CASSLGPARGDEKLFF.

This chain links TRBV2 with TRBJ2-3, with TRBD2 identical over 13 bases. Germline V lookup: CDR1 SNHLY, CDR2 FYNNEI. The CDR3 totals 17 residues. With V trimmed by 6 bases and J by 0 bases, 6 bases remained unmatched. As DNA, the CDR3 is TGTGCCAGCAGACTAGCGGGAGGGCCGGGGAGCACAGATACGCAGTATTTT. It specifies CASRLAGGPGSTDTQYF.

This chain links TRBV5-5 with TRBJ2-1, with 10 positions matching TRBD1. Germline-derived CDR1 and CDR2 are SGHKS and YYEKEE (reference sequence). The CDR3 is 14 amino acids. The J segment lost 8 bases and the V segment lost 4 bases, leaving 6 bases of the junction unmatched. This chain's CDR3 is CASSQGTGADEQFF. The CDR3, as DNA: TGTGCCAGCAGCCAAGGGACAGGGGCCGATGAGCAGTTCTTC.

A few counts support this clonotype. The chain couples TRBV29-1 to TRBJ2-3; perhaps TRBD1 as D (6 bases). The germline V gene encodes CDR1 SQVTM and CDR2 ANQGSEA. The CDR3 covers 14 residues. The V end lost 7 bases, the J end lost 0 bases, and 14 bases lay between the germline ends. Here the CDR3 reads CSGGQYPSTDTQYF. As DNA, the CDR3 is TGCAGCGGTGGACAGTATCCTAGCACAGATACGCAGTATTTT.

V usage is TRBV7-3 and J usage is TRBJ2-2, with 10 positions matching TRBD2. CDR1 and CDR2 from the germline V gene are SGHTA and FQGTGA. The CDR3 is 16 amino acids. Losses at the gene ends were 5 bases for V and 7 bases for J; bases not matched to a gene: 10. For the CDR3, the DNA is TGTGCCAGCAGCGCCTCCGGGACTAGCGTCGGCGGGGAGCTGTTTTTT. This encodes CASSASGTSVGGELFF.

The V gene is TRBV20-1, the J gene TRBJ1-1; the D is unclear. This CDR3 region has 13 residues. Germline V lookup: CDR1 DFQATT, CDR2 SNEGSKA (reference sequence). With 2 bases removed from V and 6 bases from J, the gap between germline ends came to 13 bases. CDR3: CSARLRGPAEAFF. DNA of the CDR3: TGCAGTGCTAGACTTCGAGGGCCCGCTGAAGCTTTCTTT.

This clonotype was observed a handful of times. The chain employs TRBV5-5 and TRBJ2-7; D may be TRBD1 (6 bases). The CDR3 runs to 15 residues. V lost 6 bases and J 4 bases, leaving 20 bases between the germline ends. Germline lookup yields CDR1 SGHKS and CDR2 YYEKEE (reference sequence). DNA for the CDR3: TGTGCCAGCACCCCGATGAGGGGCCAGGGGTACGAGCAGTACTTC. Translated: CASTPMRGQGYEQYF.

V and J are TRBV27 and TRBJ2-3; maybe TRBD2 (6 bases). The ends were cut back, 3 bases at V and 4 bases at J, with 11 bases in the middle. CDR3 length: 14 amino acids. The V gene's germline CDR1 is MNHEY and CDR2 SMNVEV (reference sequence). CDR3 loop: CASSFRRESDTQYF. As DNA, the CDR3 is TGTGCCAGCAGTTTCCGTCGGGAGTCAGATACGCAGTATTTT.

The chain links TRBV12-3 or TRBV12-4 to TRBJ2-7, with a tentative D call TRBD2 (7 bases). The CDR3 runs to 13 residues. The V gene lost 4 bases and the J gene lost 3 bases, with 10 bases spanning the gap. CDR3: CASSWGGGYEQYF. CDR3 nucleotide sequence: TGTGCCAGCAGTTGGGGAGGGGGCTACGAGCAGTACTTC.

V is TRBV6-1 and J is TRBJ1-2; TRBD1 is a possible D gene (5 bases). Trimming removed 0 bases from V and 2 bases from J, with 13 bases in between. CDR3 length: 16 residues. Per germline, CDR1 MNHNS and CDR2 SASEGT. The CDR3 is CASSEAWRGGNYGYTF. CDR3 nucleotides: TGTGCCAGCAGTGAAGCGTGGAGGGGCGGAAACTATGGCTACACCTTC.

In its sample, this clonotype was seen a few times. CDR3 sequence reads: CASRLSQGGDTQYF. CDR3 nucleotides: TGTGCCAGCAGGCTTTCTCAGGGAGGCGATACGCAGTATTTT. The rearrangement joins TRBV7-2 to TRBJ2-3, with D maybe TRBD2 (6 bases). V dropped 6 bases and J dropped 6 bases, with 16 bases sitting between them. This CDR3 has 14 amino acids. The V gene's germline CDR1 is SGHTA and CDR2 FQGNSA.

In its sample, this clonotype was seen a few times. The V gene is TRBV10-3, the J gene TRBJ2-5, with D perhaps TRBD2 (7 bases). The closer fit of TRBJ2-1 to the DNA end suggests the J call may be wrong. CDR3 length: 14 residues. Germline V gene data show CDR1 as ENHRY and CDR2 as SYGVKD. CDR3 sequence (DNA): TGTGCCATCAGTGTAGGGGGGACTACCGATGAGCAGTTCTTC. It encodes CAISVGGTTDEQFF.

This chain connects TRBV7-9 to TRBJ1-2, with D possibly matching TRBD1 (5 bases). V lost 5 bases and J lost 4, with 11 bases in between. Germline loops: CDR1 SEHNR, CDR2 FQNEAQ (reference sequence). The CDR3 runs to 13 residues. The CDR3 reads CASSRGVIYGYTF. The CDR3 nucleotides read TGTGCCAGCAGCCGAGGGGTTATCTATGGCTACACCTTC.

This clonotype occurred a few times. The rearrangement links TRBV2 to TRBJ1-4; TRBD1 might be the D (5 bases). With 6 bases removed from V and 4 bases from J, the gap between germline ends came to 9 bases. CDR1 SNHLY and CDR2 FYNNEI come from the germline V gene. CDR3 length: 13 residues. CDR3 nucleotides: TGTGCCAGCAGGACAGTTGGTAATGAAAAACTGTTTTTT. It is translated as CASRTVGNEKLFF.

This clonotype was recorded a few times. This chain joins TRBV10-3 and TRBJ2-7, with TRBD1 identical over 9 bases. The CDR3 length is 16 residues. Per germline, CDR1 ENHRY and CDR2 SYGVKD. The J segment lost 5 bases and the V segment lost 2 bases, leaving 10 bases of the junction unmatched. For the CDR3, the DNA is TGTGCCATCAGTGAGAAGGCGGGACAGGGTACTAACGAGCAGTACTTC. This encodes CAISEKAGQGTNEQYF.

V gene TRBV5-5 combines with J gene TRBJ1-1; TRBD1 aligns across 10 bases. V lost 0 bases, J lost 1 base, and 3 bases stayed unmatched. Germline lookup yields CDR1 SGHKS and CDR2 YYEKEE (reference sequence). The CDR3 runs 16 residues. CDR3 protein: CASSLGQGARNTEAFF. CDR3 nucleotides: TGTGCCAGCAGCTTGGGACAGGGGGCGCGGAACACTGAAGCTTTCTTT.

The rearrangement links TRBV4-1 to TRBJ2-5, with 7 positions matching TRBD2. The J call is uncertain, as TRBJ2-1 better fits the DNA end. Germline values: CDR1 MGHRA, CDR2 YSYEKL. The CDR3 contains 15 residues. The CDR3 spells CASSRLAGVVSEQFF. The CDR3 DNA sequence: TGCGCCAGCAGCCGTCTGGCGGGGGTGGTGAGTGAGCAGTTCTTC.

In the case of this clonotype: One end of the junction does not line up with germline, which may come from a read error. The chain couples TRBV7-3 to TRBJ2-3, with a possible D match to TRBD1 (6 bases). In germline, CDR1 is SGHTA, CDR2 FQGTGA. CDR3 length: 13 amino acids. CDR3 protein: CAGSLQGTDTQYF. CDR3 DNA: TGTGCCGGCAGCTTACAGGGAACAGATACGCAGTATTTT.

CDR3 region: CASSQDQVGSKQFF. The CDR3, as DNA: TGCGCCAGCAGCCAAGACCAGGTAGGGTCTAAACAGTTCTTC. This chain links TRBV4-3 with TRBJ2-5; no firm D call. Matching the DNA end better, TRBJ2-1 makes the J call doubtful. The germline V gene has CDR1 LGHNA and CDR2 YSLEER. This CDR3 contains 14 residues.

In this sample, this clonotype turned up a few times. The chain employs TRBV6-5 and TRBJ2-1; no firm D call. Germline V gene data show CDR1 as MNHEY and CDR2 as SVGAGI. With 9 bases removed from V and 9 bases from J, the gap between germline ends came to 15 bases. CDR3 length: 12 residues. DNA for the CDR3: TGTGCCAGTACCGCCCCCGGTTTTGAGCAGTTCTTC. Translated, it gives CASTAPGFEQFF.

This clonotype was seen a few times. The V gene is TRBV20-1, the J gene TRBJ2-5; 8 bases agree with TRBD1. Matching the DNA end better, TRBJ2-1 makes the J call doubtful. CDR3 length: 15 residues. The germline gives CDR1 DFQATT, CDR2 SNEGSKA (reference sequence). As DNA, the CDR3 is TGCAGTGCTAGAGAGACGGACAGGGACTACAATGAGCAGTTCTTC. It specifies CSARETDRDYNEQFF.

This chain joins TRBV10-3 and TRBJ1-1; D not certain. Per the germline V gene, CDR1 is ENHRY and CDR2 is SYGVKD. This CDR3 is 14 amino acids long. V gave up 2 bases and J gave up 3 bases, with 10 bases separating them. CDR3 residues: CAISETLGYTEAFF. CDR3 DNA: TGTGCCATCAGTGAGACACTCGGATACACTGAAGCTTTCTTT.

This clonotype was seen repeatedly, ten times or more. The chain links TRBV7-8 to TRBJ2-5; a possible D gene is TRBD2 (6 bases). V lost 0 bases, J lost 4 bases, and 15 bases lay in between. This CDR3 region has 16 residues. Germline V CDR1 and CDR2: SGHVS, FQNEAQ. CDR3 loop: CASSLAISGLRETQYF. CDR3 DNA: TGTGCCAGCAGCTTAGCTATTAGCGGCCTGCGAGAGACCCAGTACTTC.

The count of this clonotype is one. The rearrangement joins TRBV18 to TRBJ1-2, with a possible D match to TRBD1 (5 bases). The CDR3 spans 13 residues. Germline V gene lookup returns CDR1 KGHSH and CDR2 LQKENI. V lost 4 bases and J lost 1, with 7 bases in between. CDR3 in DNA: TGTGCCAGCTCACAGACAGATAACTATGGCTACACCTTC. Protein product: CASSQTDNYGYTF.

This clonotype is categorized as medium-sized. The chain is built from TRBV7-9 and TRBJ2-5; possible D gene TRBD1, 6 bases. Germline V gene lookup returns CDR1 SEHNR and CDR2 FQNEAQ (reference sequence). V lost 5 bases and J 4 bases, leaving 17 bases between the germline ends. The CDR3 contains 15 residues. CDR3 DNA: TGTGCCAGCAGCCCGGACGGGACAACGGGAGAGACCCAGTACTTC. This codes for CASSPDGTTGETQYF.